The entry below gives a single T cell receptor (beta chain) sequence along with its context. The data were obtained in a study of regulatory T cells in long-lasting Graves disease. This CDR3 contains 14 residues. Trimming shortened V by 4 bases and J by 5 bases, and 12 bases separated the two germline ends. Germline CDR1 reads MNHEY; CDR2 reads SMNVEV (reference sequence). Arm-PCR of CDR3 regions and iRepertoire HTBI primers were used to build TCR beta libraries. TCRdb independently ran MiXCR on the multiplex PCR reads; one entry per CDR3 protein. This sample has about 450,000 distinct CDR3 sequences, with around 13% found just once. Time point given: newly diagnosed GD, antithyroid drugs for less than 3 months. Isolated PBMC RNA provided the starting material for the TCR library. These data were also filed under a second study, of T cells in Graves' hyperthyroidism and ophthalmopathy.

The clonotype was recovered from a woman between 50 and 59 years old with Graves disease. Sequences were derived from peripheral blood mononuclear cells (PBMCs), sampled at new diagnosis, from a patient treated with antithyroid drugs. This chain joins TRBV27 and TRBJ2-1; tentatively, D is TRBD2 (6 bases). The CDR3 loop reads CASSYTGLNNEQFF. The DNA for the CDR3 is TGTGCCAGCAGTTACACGGGACTCAACAATGAGCAGTTCTTC.